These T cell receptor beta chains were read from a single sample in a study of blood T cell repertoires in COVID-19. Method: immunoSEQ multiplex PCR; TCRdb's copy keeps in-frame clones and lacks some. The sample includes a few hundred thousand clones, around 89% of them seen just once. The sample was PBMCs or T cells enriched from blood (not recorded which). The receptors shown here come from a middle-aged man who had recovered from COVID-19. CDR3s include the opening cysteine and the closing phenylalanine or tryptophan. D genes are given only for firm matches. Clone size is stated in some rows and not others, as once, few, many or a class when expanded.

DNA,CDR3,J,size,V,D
TGTGCCAGCAGCAGGAGCGGGGGGCCAGTCGATGAGCAGTTCTTC,CASSRSGGPVDEQFF,TRBJ2-1,.,TRBV6-5,TRBD2
TGTGCCAGCAGTTTGCTAGATCCTACCCTAAACACTGAAGCTTTCTTT,CASSLLDPTLNTEAFF,TRBJ1-1,.,TRBV27,.
TGCGCCAGCAGCGCCGGGCCGGGGGTTCCCAACTATGGCTACACCTTC,CASSAGPGVPNYGYTF,TRBJ1-2,.,TRBV5-1,.
TGTGCCAGCGGAATCGGACAGGGGGCGAGTGAGACCCAGTACTTC,CASGIGQGASETQYF,TRBJ2-5,.,TRBV5-4,TRBD1
TGTGCCAGCAGTCGGACATGGGACTACGAGCAGTACTTC,CASSRTWDYEQYF,TRBJ2-7,.,TRBV14,.
TGTGCCAGCAGCCTTAAGCGGGAGGTCCATTACGAGCAGTACTTC,CASSLKREVHYEQYF,TRBJ2-7,.,TRBV7-7,TRBD2
TGCGCCAGCAGCTTTGGACAGAGCTATGGCTACACCTTC,CASSFGQSYGYTF,TRBJ1-2,once,TRBV5-1,.
TGTGCCAGCAGCTACCGGGACAGGGGGCTCACTGAAGCTTTCTTT,CASSYRDRGLTEAFF,TRBJ1-1,.,TRBV7-9,TRBD1
TGTGCCAGCATGCGGCGGGGGATCGATGAGCAGTTCTTC,CASMRRGIDEQFF,TRBJ2-1,.,TRBV7-2,TRBD2
TGTGCCAGCACGTCCGGGACAGTCCGTCTCCGTCCATACGAGCAGTACTTC,CASTSGTVRLRPYEQYF,TRBJ2-7,.,TRBV28,TRBD1
TGCGCCAGCAGCCCCTCAGGCAATGAGCAGTTCTTC,CASSPSGNEQFF,TRBJ2-1,.,TRBV5-1,.
TGTGCCAGCAGTTTCCTCTTCCGGGGGAACACTGAAGCTTTCTTT,CASSFLFRGNTEAFF,TRBJ1-1,.,TRBV6-5,.
TGTGCCAGCAGCTTAGCGAGGCAGGGGCTGAACTATGGCTACACCTTC,CASSLARQGLNYGYTF,TRBJ1-2,.,TRBV7-9,.
TGCGCCAGCAGCGGAACTAGCGGGGGGCACCAAGAGACCCAGTACTTC,CASSGTSGGHQETQYF,TRBJ2-5,.,TRBV5-1,TRBD2
TGTGCCAGCAGCTTAGACAGTTCAAATTCACCCCTCCACTTT,CASSLDSSNSPLHF,TRBJ1-6,once,TRBV7-9,.
TGTGCCAGCAGTCGACAGGGCCCCTCCTACAATGAGCAGTTCTTC,CASSRQGPSYNEQFF,TRBJ2-1,.,TRBV27,TRBD1
TGTGCCTGGAGGGACAGGGGTTACTACGAGCAGTACTTC,CAWRDRGYYEQYF,TRBJ2-7,.,TRBV30,TRBD1
TGTGCCAGCAGCCGCGGGGGACACCAAGAGACCCAGTACTTC,CASSRGGHQETQYF,TRBJ2-5,.,TRBV7-9,TRBD2
TGTGCCAGCAGGATATCGGAGGGGCAAAGAAACACCATATATTTT,CASRISEGQRNTIYF,TRBJ1-3,.,TRBV2,.
TGTGCCAGCAGCCCCCGACAGACTAACACTGAAGCTTTCTTT,CASSPRQTNTEAFF,TRBJ1-1,.,TRBV7-8,.
TGTGCCAGCAGTTCTTTGGGGACAGTACCCTACGAGCAGTACTTC,CASSSLGTVPYEQYF,TRBJ2-7,.,TRBV27,TRBD1
TGCGCCAGCAGCCGGGCCGTAAGGGACTCTTCCTATGGCTACACCTTC,CASSRAVRDSSYGYTF,TRBJ1-2,.,TRBV4-1,.
TGTGCCATCAATTTCCCCGGCGGGAGAGCAAGAGAGACCCAGTACTTC,CAINFPGGRARETQYF,TRBJ2-5,once,TRBV28,TRBD2
TGTGCCAGCAGTTTATCCCCGCCAGGGCCCGTAAGAGGCTACACCTTC,CASSLSPPGPVRGYTF,TRBJ1-2,once,TRBV27,.
TGTGCCATCAGTGTCCAGACAGGGGCGGACACCGGGGAGCTGTTTTTT,CAISVQTGADTGELFF,TRBJ2-2,.,TRBV10-3,TRBD1
TGCGCCAGCAGCCTTTATGGGGGGACCGCCTCAAACAAGGGGAACACTGAAGCTTTCTTT,CASSLYGGTASNKGNTEAFF,TRBJ1-1,.,TRBV5-1,.
TGTGCCAGCAGCCCGCGGGCCACCCGGCTCCACACTGAAGCTTTCTTT,CASSPRATRLHTEAFF,TRBJ1-1,.,TRBV3-1/TRBV3-2,.
TGTGCCAGCAGCTTAGGGGCAGGGGGCAACACTGAAGCTTTCTTT,CASSLGAGGNTEAFF,TRBJ1-1,.,TRBV7-3,TRBD1
TGTGCCACCAGCGGGACAGGCAGTACCTACGAGCAGTACTTC,CATSGTGSTYEQYF,TRBJ2-7,once,TRBV24-1,TRBD1
TGTGCCAGCAGCAAAGCGCGAGGGTATACGACCAATCTAGCCAAAAACATTCAGTACTTC,CASSKARGYTTNLAKNIQYF,TRBJ2-4,.,TRBV21-1,.
TGTGCCAGCTCACTAGGACAGGGGAATTCACCCCTCCACTTT,CASSLGQGNSPLHF,TRBJ1-6,.,TRBV18,TRBD1
TGTGCCAGCATTTCAACCCCACAGGGCCTCTCTGGAAACACCATATATTTT,CASISTPQGLSGNTIYF,TRBJ1-3,once,TRBV27,.
TGTGCCAGCGGGAAAGGGGGAGGGATGAACACTGAAGCTTTCTTT,CASGKGGGMNTEAFF,TRBJ1-1,.,TRBV6-5,.
TGTGCCAGCAGCGTTGGACAGGACTCTAGCACAGATACGCAGTATTTT,CASSVGQDSSTDTQYF,TRBJ2-3,.,TRBV9,TRBD1
TGTGCCAGCAGTTACCGACTAGTTCTCACCGGGGAGCTGTTTTTT,CASSYRLVLTGELFF,TRBJ2-2,.,TRBV6-5,.
TGCGCCAGCAGCCAAGCCGGGCGGGGGGCCCTGAACACTGAAGCTTTCTTT,CASSQAGRGALNTEAFF,TRBJ1-1,.,TRBV4-1,.
TGTGCCAGCAGCTCCGGGGGGGCGGGCACCGGGGAGCTGTTTTTT,CASSSGGAGTGELFF,TRBJ2-2,.,TRBV9,TRBD2
TGTGCCAGCAGCTACCAGACTAGCGGAGGGGGGGTCCCCTACGAGCAGTACTTC,CASSYQTSGGGVPYEQYF,TRBJ2-7,.,TRBV28,TRBD2
TGCGCCAGCAGCTTGGGATCAGGGGATCTTGGCTACACCTTC,CASSLGSGDLGYTF,TRBJ1-2,once,TRBV5-1,.